The 27 T cell receptor beta chains given below trace back to one sample, sequenced in a study of T cells in Graves' hyperthyroidism and ophthalmopathy. TCR beta CDR3 sequences were amplified from RNA transcripts. First-round RT-PCR targeting the TCR CDR3 was performed with the HTBI primer set. TCRdb reprocessed the multiplex PCR reads via MiXCR and lists one record per CDR3 protein. The table records fewer than 250,000 distinct CDR3 sequences, around 25% of them present only once. The sequenced sample consisted of blood. The source is a woman in her thirties or forties with Graves' ophthalmopathy.

This clonotype was seen at least ten times. V is TRBV6-2 or TRBV6-3 and J is TRBJ2-2, with D possibly being TRBD1 or TRBD2 (6 bases each). Germline values: CDR1 MNHEY, CDR2 SVGEGT. The length of the CDR3 is 18 residues. V lost 0 bases and J 3 bases, leaving 17 bases between the germline ends. The CDR3 DNA sequence: TGTGCCAGCAGTTACTCGGAGGAGGGGGTCGTTGACACCGGGGAGCTGTTTTTT. Residues: CASSYSEEGVVDTGELFF.

At least ten counts were recorded for this clonotype. V gene TRBV6-5 combines with J gene TRBJ2-7; D ambiguous. CDR3 length equals 12 residues. Trimming removed 6 bases from V and 0 bases from J, with 6 bases in between. Germline-derived CDR1 and CDR2 are MNHEY and SVGAGI. The CDR3: CASRPGSYEQYF. Written as DNA, the CDR3 is TGTGCCAGCAGGCCGGGCTCCTACGAGCAGTACTTC.

In its sample, this clonotype was seen many times. This sequence joins TRBV7-9 and TRBJ2-7; D is possibly TRBD1 (6 bases). The germline V gene encodes CDR1 SEHNR and CDR2 FQNEAQ (reference sequence). Deletions cut 7 bases from V and 2 bases from J, with 12 bases between. The CDR3 spans 13 residues. The DNA of the CDR3 is TGTGCCAGCACCGCCGAGGGGGCCTACGAGCAGTACTTC. Translation: CASTAEGAYEQYF.

The chain couples TRBV12-5 to TRBJ1-1; D is ambiguous. V lost 0 bases and J 6 bases, leaving 8 bases between the germline ends. The CDR3 loop spans 13 amino acids. Germline assignment: CDR1 LGHNT and CDR2 FRNRAP. DNA for the CDR3: TGTGCTAGTGGTTTGGTATCTGGGGCTGAAGCTTTCTTT. Its protein product is CASGLVSGAEAFF.

This clonotype was counted many times. This chain connects TRBV7-8 to TRBJ2-7, with 9 positions matching TRBD1. CDR3 length equals 15 residues. The J segment lost 6 bases and the V segment lost 5 bases, leaving 11 bases of the junction unmatched. CDR1 SGHVS and CDR2 FQNEAQ come from the germline V gene. The DNA of the CDR3 is TGTGCCAGCAGCCCTCGCCGGGACAGGGTGAGCGAGCAGTACTTC. It is translated as CASSPRRDRVSEQYF.

This clonotype was found many times. The chain has TRBV6-5 and TRBJ2-5; possible D gene TRBD2, 5 bases. The CDR3 sequence is 18 residues long. Trimming removed 2 bases from V and 1 base from J, with 20 bases in between. Germline assignment: CDR1 MNHEY and CDR2 SVGAGI. This CDR3 reads CASSYTPTKPQTQETQYF. The DNA of the CDR3 is TGTGCCAGCAGTTACACCCCGACTAAGCCCCAAACCCAAGAGACCCAGTACTTC.

There are many counts of this clonotype. V gene TRBV6-2 or TRBV6-3 combines with J gene TRBJ1-5, with no clear D. Germline assignment: CDR1 MNHEY and CDR2 SVGEGT. The CDR3 contains 14 residues. V was pared by 0 bases and J by 0 bases, with 3 bases between. The CDR3 coding sequence is TGTGCCAGCAGTTACTCCGTTAGCAATCAGCCCCAGCATTTT. It encodes CASSYSVSNQPQHF.

The chain carries TRBV20-1 and TRBJ2-3; no clear D gene. The CDR3 contains 13 residues. Germline lookup yields CDR1 DFQATT and CDR2 SNEGSKA (reference sequence). V was clipped by 6 bases and J by 2 bases, with 12 bases between them. The CDR3: CSARPGNTDTQYF. The CDR3 DNA reads as TGCAGTGCCCGGCCAGGAAACACAGATACGCAGTATTTT.

The rearrangement uses TRBV4-2 and TRBJ2-7; maybe TRBD1 (6 bases). The CDR3 has 15 residues. V was clipped by 1 base and J by 6 bases, with 16 bases between them. The germline V gene encodes CDR1 LGHNA and CDR2 YNFKEQ. The CDR3, as DNA: TGTGCCAGCAGCCAAGGCCCCGCAGGGGTAACCGAGCAGTACTTC. It yields the protein CASSQGPAGVTEQYF.

The V and J genes are TRBV19 and TRBJ1-2, with 9 positions matching TRBD1. Trimming took 7 bases from V and 8 from J; bases not matched to a gene: 11. Germline CDR1 reads LNHDA; CDR2 reads SQIVND (reference sequence). This CDR3 has 14 residues. The CDR3 DNA follows: TGTGCCAGTACCCACAGGGGGCGGCCTCGGGGCTACACCTTC. Its protein is CASTHRGRPRGYTF.

The chain recombines TRBV7-2 with TRBJ1-6, with D maybe TRBD1 (5 bases). CDR1 is SGHTA, CDR2 FQGNSA, per germline. With 8 bases removed from V and 8 bases from J, the gap between germline ends came to 16 bases. The CDR3 covers 14 residues. The CDR3 coding sequence is TGTGCCAGCTGCATAGGGACGATTGATTCACCCCTCCACTTT. Protein: CASCIGTIDSPLHF.

In this sample, this clonotype turned up many times. V is TRBV12-3 or TRBV12-4 and J is TRBJ1-5; D unresolved. V was cut by 0 bases and J by 3 bases, with 9 bases left in between. The CDR3 is 15 amino acids. The CDR3 loop is CASSLAAGANQPQHF. DNA for the CDR3: TGTGCCAGCAGTTTAGCCGCCGGAGCCAATCAGCCCCAGCATTTT.

Ten or more counts support this clonotype. V gene TRBV5-1 combines with J gene TRBJ2-2, with D perhaps matching TRBD1 (6 bases). This CDR3 is 15 amino acids long. V dropped 3 bases and J dropped 1 base, with 10 bases sitting between them. Germline lookup yields CDR1 SGHRS and CDR2 YFSETQ. This chain's CDR3 is CASSSSTGNTGELFF. CDR3 coding DNA: TGCGCCAGCAGCTCGTCGACAGGGAACACCGGGGAGCTGTTTTTT.

This chain joins TRBV27 and TRBJ1-1; D remains unclear. The CDR3 spans 14 residues. With 6 bases removed from V and 1 base from J, the gap between germline ends came to 12 bases. Germline-derived CDR1 and CDR2 are MNHEY and SMNVEV (reference sequence). CDR3 region: CASSPRIQNTEAFF. Here the CDR3 DNA reads TGTGCCAGCAGCCCGCGGATCCAGAACACTGAAGCTTTCTTT.

Many counts were recorded for this clonotype. This chain joins TRBV28 and TRBJ2-7, with 7 bases identical to TRBD2. CDR3 length equals 16 residues. V trimming: 4 bases; J trimming: 2 bases; junction bases outside the gene matches: 11. Germline CDR1 and CDR2: MDHEN and SYDVKM. CDR3 nucleotides: TGTGCCAGCAGTTATCCCGGCCGGGGGGATACCTACGAGCAGTACTTC. It translates to CASSYPGRGDTYEQYF.

This clonotype was observed at least ten times. V usage is TRBV6-5 and J usage is TRBJ1-1, with a possible D match to TRBD1 (6 bases). Germline V gene data show CDR1 as MNHEY and CDR2 as SVGAGI. The CDR3 is 15 residues long. Between the trimmed V and J ends, which lost 0 bases and 4 bases, there was a span of 12 bases. The CDR3 DNA sequence: TGTGCCAGCAGTTACTCTTCCGGGACAACCACTGAAGCTTTCTTT. Residues: CASSYSSGTTTEAFF.

This clonotype has at least ten counts. The chain combines TRBV29-1 with TRBJ1-2, with D uncertain. Trimming cost V 3 bases and J 7 bases, with 12 bases left between them. This CDR3 is 12 amino acids long. The germline V gene has CDR1 SQVTM and CDR2 ANQGSEA. The CDR3 here is CSVDGRTGGYTF. The CDR3 bases are TGCAGCGTTGACGGCAGGACTGGTGGCTACACCTTC.

This clonotype was seen at least ten times. The chain links TRBV19 to TRBJ2-7; TRBD2 is a possible D gene (5 bases). This CDR3 has 15 residues. Deletions cut 1 base from V and 5 bases from J, with 15 bases between. Germline V gives CDR1 LNHDA, CDR2 SQIVND (reference sequence). Written as DNA, the CDR3 is TGTGCCAGTAGTATAGGTTCGAGGGTAAGGGACGAGCAGTACTTC. It encodes CASSIGSRVRDEQYF. Based on the CDR3 plus reference TRBV19 and TRBJ2-7, the full variable domain is DGGITQSPKYLFRKEGQNVTLSCEQNLNHDAMYWYRQDPGQGLRLIYYSQIVNDFQKGDIAEGYSVSREKKESFPLTVTSAQKNPTAFYLCASSIGSRVRDEQYFGPGTRLTVT.

This clonotype was recorded at least ten times. The chain joins TRBV20-1 to TRBJ1-1, with no clear D. The CDR3 has 13 residues. Between the trimmed V and J ends, which lost 0 bases and 0 bases, there was a span of 5 bases. Germline CDR1 DFQATT, CDR2 SNEGSKA (reference sequence). The CDR3, as DNA: TGCAGTGCTAGAGATCAGCTGAACACTGAAGCTTTCTTT. Translating it yields CSARDQLNTEAFF.

This clonotype was seen repeatedly, ten times or more. The chain links TRBV28 to TRBJ1-5, with D perhaps matching TRBD1 (5 bases). CDR1 and CDR2 (germline): MDHEN, SYDVKM. Trimming took 7 bases from V and 3 from J, leaving 25 bases between them. This CDR3 has 18 amino acids. The CDR3 DNA reads as TGTGCCAGCATAAGGGGCGGAACAGTCAGGGAAAACAATCAGCCCCAGCATTTT. This encodes CASIRGGTVRENNQPQHF.

This clonotype has at least ten counts. The J gene is TRBJ1-1, the V gene TRBV20-1, with TRBD1 matching over 10 bases. Germline assignment: CDR1 DFQATT and CDR2 SNEGSKA (reference sequence). V dropped 4 bases and J dropped 4; count of bases not matched to a gene: 9. The CDR3 is made up of 15 amino acids. The CDR3 DNA reads TGCAGTGCTAAAAAGACAGGGGGCGGGGGCACTGAAGCTTTCTTT. The encoded protein is CSAKKTGGGGTEAFF.

This clonotype was seen ten or more times. The V call is TRBV7-2, the J call TRBJ2-1, with D perhaps matching TRBD1 (5 bases). The CDR3 covers 16 residues. The germline V gene has CDR1 SGHTA and CDR2 FQGNSA. The V end lost 1 base, the J end lost 7 bases, and 17 bases lay between the germline ends. The CDR3 loop is CASSLEVGRSRNEQFF. The CDR3 DNA reads TGTGCCAGCAGCTTAGAGGTGGGGCGTTCGAGGAATGAGCAGTTCTTC.

Ten or more counts support this clonotype. Just one base apart from a much larger clone, this may be a read error. The chain carries TRBV18 and TRBJ2-7; weak D call: TRBD2 (7 bases). Trimming removed 3 bases from V and 2 bases from J, with 11 bases in between. CDR3 length: 14 amino acids. The germline CDR1 and CDR2 sequences are KGHSH and LQKENI. CDR3 protein: CASSPNGGPYEQYF. The CDR3, as DNA: TGTGCCAGCTCACCTAACGGGGGGCCCTACGAGCAGTACTTC.

There are many counts of this clonotype. The V gene is TRBV27, the J gene TRBJ2-2; D remains ambiguous. V lost 4 bases and J lost 4, with 4 bases in between. Germline V gives CDR1 MNHEY, CDR2 SMNVEV (reference sequence). The CDR3 consists of 12 residues. DNA of the CDR3: TGTGCCAGCAGTTCGATCACCGGGGAGCTGTTTTTT. Encoded protein: CASSSITGELFF.

Points on this clonotype: This may stem from a read error, because a much larger clone lies one nucleotide away. The chain has TRBV7-9 and TRBJ2-5, with TRBD2 matching over 7 bases. The CDR3 consists of 16 residues. The V gene end was trimmed by 2 bases and the J gene end by 5 bases; junction bases not matched to a gene: 11. Germline loops: CDR1 SEHNR, CDR2 FQNEAQ (reference sequence). The CDR3 sequence: CASSLQPGLLIETQYF. For the CDR3, the DNA is TGTGCCAGCAGCTTACAACCGGGACTACTAATTGAGACCCAGTACTTC.

The chain employs TRBV6-1 and TRBJ1-2, with D unclear. The ends were cut back, 2 bases at V and 5 bases at J, with 12 bases in the middle. The CDR3 length is 14 residues. Germline V CDR1 and CDR2: MNHNS, SASEGT. CDR3 loop: CASSERRWEYGYTF. The CDR3, as DNA: TGTGCCAGCAGTGAAAGGAGGTGGGAGTATGGCTACACCTTC.

There are a few counts of this clonotype. The chain uses TRBV6-5 and TRBJ2-5; D is unresolved. CDR1 and CDR2 from the germline V gene are MNHEY and SVGAGI. V lost 0 bases and J lost 6, with 11 bases in between. There are 14 residues in the CDR3. The CDR3 bases are TGTGCCAGCAGTTACTCGGTCCTCGAGAAGACCCAGTACTTC. It specifies CASSYSVLEKTQYF.